This is a list of T cell receptor beta chains from one sample in a study of blood T cell repertoires in COVID-19. Assay used: immunoSEQ multiplex PCR; TCRdb lists only in-frame clones, some missing. The sample holds 150,000 to 200,000 clones, around 93% seen once. The material sequenced was peripheral blood. The receptors shown here come from a young man with COVID-19, enrolled during active disease. Each CDR3 is given with its conserved first and last residue. A D gene is named only where the DNA matches it firmly. Not every row has a clone size; where given, it reads once, few, many or a size class.

clone_size j_call v_call d_call cdr3_aa cdr3_nt
- TRBJ2-1 TRBV27 TRBD1 CASSLITGVSYNEQFF TGTGCCAGCAGTCTAATAACAGGGGTTTCCTACAATGAGCAGTTCTTC
once TRBJ1-5 TRBV5-1 - CASSLTGNSNQPQHF TGCGCCAGCAGCTTGACAGGCAATAGCAATCAGCCCCAGCATTTT
- TRBJ2-2 TRBV18 TRBD2 CASSLLPGTSPRDTGELFF TGTGCCAGCTCACTCCTCCCCGGGACTAGCCCAAGGGACACCGGGGAGCTGTTTTTT
- TRBJ1-5 TRBV6-5 TRBD1 CASASTGTGNQPQHF TGTGCCAGCGCCTCGACCGGGACAGGGAATCAGCCCCAGCATTTT
- TRBJ1-4 TRBV5-6 TRBD1 CASSIWTGNVGKLFF TGTGCCAGCAGCATCTGGACAGGGAATGTTGGAAAACTGTTTTTT
- TRBJ2-1 TRBV7-9 TRBD2 CASSSGLAGKKDEQFF TGTGCCAGCAGCTCCGGACTAGCGGGAAAGAAAGATGAGCAGTTCTTC
- TRBJ1-1 TRBV14 - CASSPLDEFMNTEAFF TGTGCCAGCAGCCCGCTAGACGAGTTCATGAACACTGAAGCTTTCTTT
- TRBJ1-2 TRBV29-1 - CSVTTDNYGYTF TGCAGCGTTACGACAGATAACTATGGCTACACCTTC
- TRBJ2-5 TRBV20-1 - CSASIAASNQETQYF TGCAGTGCTAGTATAGCAGCATCTAATCAAGAGACCCAGTACTTC
once TRBJ1-4 TRBV2 - CASRQDPGDEKLFF TGTGCCAGCCGACAGGACCCAGGGGATGAAAAACTGTTTTTT
- TRBJ2-1 TRBV12-5 TRBD2 CASGLGLAGVGDEQFF TGTGCTAGTGGTTTGGGCCTAGCGGGAGTTGGCGATGAGCAGTTCTTC
- TRBJ1-1 TRBV3-1/TRBV3-2 TRBD1 CASSKLGQGNMNTEAFF TGTGCCAGCAGCAAATTGGGACAGGGGAATATGAACACTGAAGCTTTCTTT
once TRBJ2-1 TRBV18 TRBD2 CASSPAGGSYNEQFF TGTGCCAGCTCACCAGCGGGAGGCAGCTACAATGAGCAGTTCTTC
once TRBJ2-2 TRBV9 TRBD2 CASSVPRGEMNTGELFF TGTGCCAGCAGCGTCCCGCGGGGGGAGATGAACACCGGGGAGCTGTTTTTT
- TRBJ1-1 TRBV6-5 - CASSYSYSDTEAFF TGTGCCAGCAGTTACTCGTACAGTGACACTGAAGCTTTCTTT
- TRBJ2-7 TRBV27 TRBD1 CASRPTGSYEQYF TGTGCCAGCAGACCGACAGGGTCCTACGAGCAGTACTTC
- TRBJ1-1 TRBV19 TRBD1 CASSITDRAEAFF TGTGCCAGTAGTATTACCGACAGGGCTGAAGCTTTCTTT
- TRBJ2-1 TRBV5-4 TRBD2 CASSFLGLAYNEQFF TGTGCCAGCAGCTTTCTTGGACTAGCGTACAATGAGCAGTTCTTC
few TRBJ2-2 TRBV5-1 - CASSMDVGANTGELFF TGCGCCAGCAGCATGGACGTCGGAGCAAACACCGGGGAGCTGTTTTTT
- TRBJ2-2 TRBV29-1 - CSVGTANTGELFF TGCAGCGTTGGGACAGCAAACACCGGGGAGCTGTTTTTT
- TRBJ1-6 TRBV27 - CASSLAGHNSPLHF TGTGCCAGCAGTTTAGCAGGGCATAATTCACCCCTCCACTTT
- TRBJ1-3 TRBV15 - CATSREGGAGNTIYF TGTGCCACCAGCAGAGAGGGGGGGGCAGGAAACACCATATATTTT
- TRBJ1-1 TRBV5-1 TRBD1 CASSFGQGSWNTEAFF TGCGCCAGCAGCTTTGGACAGGGTTCCTGGAACACTGAAGCTTTCTTT
once TRBJ2-1 TRBV28 TRBD2 CATGTSGSSSYNEQFF TGTGCCACTGGGACTAGCGGGAGTAGTTCCTACAATGAGCAGTTCTTC
- TRBJ1-3 TRBV7-9 - CASSLEPGPGNTIYF TGTGCCAGCAGCTTAGAACCAGGGCCTGGAAACACCATATATTTT
- TRBJ1-4 TRBV30 TRBD1 CACQPGQYNEKLFF TGTGCCTGCCAACCGGGACAGTATAATGAAAAACTGTTTTTT
- TRBJ2-7 TRBV24-1 - CATSDSGSLREQYF TGTGCCACCAGTGATTCTGGGTCCCTGCGGGAGCAGTACTTC
- TRBJ2-7 TRBV4-1 TRBD1 CASSPRDSYYEQYF TGCGCCAGCAGCCCTCGGGACAGCTACTACGAGCAGTACTTC
- TRBJ1-3 TRBV5-4 TRBD1 CASSLKWTGQGNTIYF TGTGCCAGCAGCTTAAAATGGACAGGGCAAGGAAACACCATATATTTT
once TRBJ1-3 TRBV6-2/TRBV6-3 - CASSYGPPGNGNTIYF TGTGCCAGCAGTTACGGTCCGCCAGGGAATGGAAACACCATATATTTT
- TRBJ1-3 TRBV12-3/TRBV12-4 - CASTGGGNTIYF TGTGCCAGCACGGGGGGAGGAAACACCATATATTTT
- TRBJ2-5 TRBV27 - CASSLMGRQKETQYF TGTGCCAGCAGTTTAATGGGGCGACAGAAAGAGACCCAGTACTTC
- TRBJ2-5 TRBV7-2 - CASSLTPQETQYF TGTGCCAGCAGCTTAACTCCTCAAGAGACCCAGTACTTC
- TRBJ1-2 TRBV9 - CASSVLTGTPSYTF TGTGCCAGCAGCGTCCTAACGGGGACACCCAGCTACACCTTC
- TRBJ2-7 TRBV5-6 TRBD2 CASSFPGLEDEQYF TGTGCCAGCAGCTTTCCGGGACTAGAGGACGAGCAGTACTTC
- TRBJ2-5 TRBV21-1 - CASSKGLRELSETQYF TGTGCCAGCAGCAAAGGCTTGAGGGAACTGTCGGAGACCCAGTACTTC
- TRBJ2-1 TRBV5-1 - CASSYGSPGGEQFF TGCGCCAGCAGCTACGGGAGCCCGGGCGGCGAGCAGTTCTTC
- TRBJ1-3 TRBV18 - CASSPESSGNTIYF TGTGCCAGCTCACCCGAGTCCTCTGGAAACACCATATATTTT
- TRBJ2-2 TRBV9 TRBD1 CASSAHQGQGRTGELFF TGTGCCAGCAGCGCGCACCAGGGACAGGGGCGCACCGGGGAGCTGTTTTTT
- TRBJ1-1 TRBV6-6 - CASSYAREGTEAFF TGTGCCAGCAGTTATGCCAGGGAGGGCACTGAAGCTTTCTTT
- TRBJ1-5 TRBV5-1 - CASSTDNTGPQHF TGCGCCAGCAGCACAGATAACACAGGGCCCCAGCATTTT
- TRBJ1-2 TRBV4-3 - CASSQDLQVFKGYTF TGCGCCAGCAGCCAAGATCTACAGGTCTTTAAAGGCTACACCTTC
- TRBJ2-7 TRBV11-2 TRBD2 CASSLVYGGGPYEQYF TGTGCCAGCAGCTTAGTCTACGGCGGGGGACCCTACGAGCAGTACTTC
- TRBJ2-1 TRBV18 TRBD1 CASSSGQGVTGEQFF TGTGCCAGCTCCTCGGGACAGGGGGTAACCGGTGAGCAGTTCTTC
- TRBJ1-5 TRBV2 - CASRRGGGNQPQHF TGTGCCAGCAGAAGGGGGGGCGGCAATCAGCCCCAGCATTTT
- TRBJ1-5 TRBV25-1 - CASSGPGSNQPQHF TGTGCCAGCAGTGGACCAGGAAGCAATCAGCCCCAGCATTTT
- TRBJ2-2 TRBV4-1 - CASSHKQGNTGELFF TGCGCCAGCAGCCATAAACAGGGGAACACCGGGGAGCTGTTTTTT
- TRBJ2-7 TRBV7-9 - CASRDTLTYEQYF TGTGCCAGCAGGGACACTCTTACCTACGAGCAGTACTTC
once TRBJ2-1 TRBV6-5 - CASSYTGKTYNEQFF TGTGCCAGCAGTTATACAGGGAAAACCTACAATGAGCAGTTCTTC
once TRBJ1-2 TRBV18 - CASSPGRQEVNYGYTF TGTGCCAGCTCACCGGGGAGACAGGAGGTTAACTATGGCTACACCTTC